These 27 T cell receptor beta chains were sequenced from one sample in a study of T-cell reconstitution after alpha-beta-depleted transplantation in children. Researchers prepared the TCRbeta library using unique molecular identifiers, the study reports. TCRdb used MiXCR to reprocess the PCR reads, holding one entry per CDR3 protein. The repertoire holds some 300,000 distinct CDR3 sequences, with roughly 7.8% as singletons. No cognate antigen is known for these TCRs. General study findings and limits: The authors attributed T-cell counts and diversity one year after transplant mostly to newly produced T cells.

Sequencing used peripheral blood, obtained 360 days after TCRalphabeta/CD19-depleted stem cell transplant. Receptor source: a female patient aged 2-10 years who had a stem cell transplant for Fanconi anemia, so the T cells may come from the graft donor.

This clonotype was seen repeatedly, ten times or more. The rearrangement links TRBV6-1 to TRBJ1-1; possibly TRBD1 for D (5 bases). Deletions cut 7 bases from V and 4 bases from J, with 10 bases between. The CDR3 runs to 12 residues. The germline gives CDR1 MNHNS, CDR2 SASEGT. CDR3: CASKWQGTEAFF. In DNA, the CDR3 is TGTGCCAGCAAGTGGCAGGGCACTGAAGCTTTCTTT.

This clonotype was counted many times. The J gene is TRBJ1-3, the V gene TRBV19, with D unclear. The CDR3 extends over 12 amino acids. The V end lost 7 bases, the J end lost 0 bases, and 4 bases lay between the germline ends. From germline, CDR1 is LNHDA and CDR2 SQIVND (reference sequence). CDR3 in DNA: TGTGCCAGTATTTCCTCTGGAAACACCATATATTTT. It encodes CASISSGNTIYF.

V is TRBV28 and J is TRBJ1-1, with TRBD1 matching over 7 bases. This CDR3 spans 11 amino acids. V shed 7 bases and J 7 bases; nucleotides not matched to a gene: 3. Germline CDR1 and CDR2: MDHEN and SYDVKM. The CDR3 sequence: CASIRDSEAFF. CDR3 sequence (DNA): TGTGCCAGCATCCGGGACAGTGAAGCTTTCTTT.

This clonotype has ten or more counts. The chain uses TRBV29-1 and TRBJ2-3, with D unresolved. Germline CDR1 and CDR2: SQVTM and ANQGSEA. The ends were cut back, 6 bases at V and 1 base at J, with 8 bases in the middle. The CDR3 consists of 12 residues. CDR3 in DNA: TGCAGCGTCCTACACGGCACAGATACGCAGTATTTT. It specifies CSVLHGTDTQYF.

This clonotype was counted only a few times. The chain combines TRBV28 with TRBJ1-5; no clear D gene. This CDR3 has 12 amino acids. V lost 8 bases, J lost 5 bases, and 10 bases lay in between. Per germline, CDR1 MDHEN and CDR2 SYDVKM. The DNA for the CDR3 is TGTGCCAGCTGGGGTGTCTATCAGCCCCAGCATTTT. Translating it yields CASWGVYQPQHF.

Note on this clonotype: This may be a read error: a much more frequent sequence differs by one nucleotide. The gene calls are TRBV7-9 and TRBJ1-1; tentative D call: TRBD1 (6 bases). The CDR3 is made up of 16 amino acids. Germline CDR1 is SEHNR and CDR2 is FQNEAQ (reference sequence). CDR3 nucleotides: TGTTCCAGCAGCTTAAGGACAGTTCGGGGGAACACTGAAGCTTTCTTT. It specifies CSSSLRTVRGNTEAFF.

This clonotype was detected only a few times. The genes are TRBV3-1 and TRBJ2-6; D may be TRBD1 (6 bases). The CDR3 consists of 17 residues. Per the germline V gene, CDR1 is LGHDT and CDR2 is YNNKEL (reference sequence). The V end lost 2 bases, the J end lost 1 base, and 12 bases lay between the germline ends. The CDR3 DNA reads as TGTGCCAGCAGCCAATCCCATACAGGGTCTGGGGCCAACGTCCTGACTTTC. It codes for CASSQSHTGSGANVLTF.

This rearrangement joins TRBV6-1 to TRBJ2-1; D might be TRBD2 (5 bases). Deletions cut 6 bases from V and 6 bases from J, with 9 bases between. This CDR3 contains 12 residues. Germline CDR1 is MNHNS and CDR2 is SASEGT. The CDR3 reads CASRATSNEQFF. CDR3 sequence (DNA): TGTGCCAGCAGAGCAACTAGCAATGAGCAGTTCTTC.

This clonotype was detected ten times or more. The gene calls are TRBV28 and TRBJ2-7, with TRBD1 as a possible D gene (7 bases). CDR3 length equals 14 residues. V gave up 5 bases and J gave up 1 base, with 12 bases separating them. Germline CDR1 reads MDHEN; CDR2 reads SYDVKM. The CDR3 nucleotides are TGTGCCAGCAGTAGACAGGGAGGATCCTACGAGCAGTACTTC. It encodes CASSRQGGSYEQYF.

This clonotype was counted ten times or more. The V and J genes are TRBV7-6 and TRBJ2-3; no clear D. V was clipped by 1 base and J by 4 bases, with 12 bases between them. The CDR3 loop spans 15 amino acids. In germline, CDR1 is SGHVS, CDR2 FNYEAQ. CDR3 nucleotide sequence: TGTGCCAGCAGCTTAGGAACAGATAGGGCAGATACGCAGTATTTT. It specifies CASSLGTDRADTQYF.

This clonotype appeared a few times. V usage is TRBV27 and J usage is TRBJ1-5; D is perhaps TRBD1 (5 bases). The CDR3 totals 14 residues. V was shortened by 3 bases and J by 3 bases, with 9 bases between the two germline ends. Germline CDR1 reads MNHEY; CDR2 reads SMNVEV (reference sequence). The CDR3 coding sequence is TGTGCCAGCAGTTTCGGGACCCACAATCAGCCCCAGCATTTT. Its protein product is CASSFGTHNQPQHF.

The table lists this clonotype with many counts. This CDR3 is CASSRSSGTGAYEQYF. The CDR3, as DNA: TGTGCCAGCAGCCGAAGTTCCGGGACAGGGGCCTACGAGCAGTACTTC. V is TRBV7-9 and J is TRBJ2-7; 10 positions match TRBD1. CDR3 length: 16 amino acids. J gave up 2 bases and V 5 bases, and 9 bases lay outside the gene matches. The germline V gene encodes CDR1 SEHNR and CDR2 FQNEAQ (reference sequence).

This clonotype was recorded many times. The gene calls are TRBV5-5 and TRBJ2-5; no firm D call. V was shortened by 1 base and J by 5 bases, with 18 bases between the two germline ends. The CDR3 extends over 16 amino acids. CDR1 is SGHKS, CDR2 YYEKEE, per germline (reference sequence). CDR3 amino acids: CASSLWLARSGETQYF. The CDR3 DNA sequence: TGTGCCAGCAGCTTGTGGCTCGCGCGCTCCGGGGAGACCCAGTACTTC.

This clonotype was counted ten times or more. V and J are TRBV7-9 and TRBJ2-1; 13 nucleotides match TRBD2. The CDR3 loop spans 15 amino acids. The V gene's germline CDR1 is SEHNR and CDR2 FQNEAQ (reference sequence). The V and J ends lost 2 bases and 8 bases, in that order; junction bases with no gene match: 3. The CDR3 coding sequence is TGTGCCAGCAGCTTAACTAGCGGGGGGGCCGATGAGCAGTTCTTC. It translates to CASSLTSGGADEQFF.

This clonotype was counted only a few times. The junction shows a germline mismatch at one end, possibly a read error. The rearrangement uses TRBV7-7 and TRBJ2-3; 12 bases line up with TRBD2. The CDR3 runs to 19 residues. CDR1 is SSHAT and CDR2 is FNYEAQ in the germline V gene (reference sequence). The CDR3 sequence: CASSLRLAGASPSTDTQYF. The CDR3, as DNA: TGTGCTAGCAGCTTAAGACTAGCGGGGGCCTCCCCTAGCACAGATACGCAGTATTTT.

There are many counts of this clonotype. This chain connects TRBV20-1 to TRBJ2-2, with D unclear. Germline V gene data show CDR1 as DFQATT and CDR2 as SNEGSKA (reference sequence). The CDR3 totals 15 residues. Trimming took off 1 base at V and 1 base at J, with 10 bases between the two ends. The CDR3 bases are TGCAGTGCTAGAGCCCGAATAGAGAACACCGGGGAGCTGTTTTTT. Amino acid sequence: CSARARIENTGELFF.

This clonotype occurred many times. The CDR3 reads CSAPVQPLGYTF. CDR3 in DNA: TGCAGCGCTCCTGTCCAACCCTTAGGCTACACCTTC. The chain carries TRBV29-1 and TRBJ1-2; no reliable D call. With 7 bases removed from V and 8 bases from J, the gap between germline ends came to 17 bases. CDR3 length equals 12 residues. The V gene's germline CDR1 is SQVTM and CDR2 ANQGSEA.

This clonotype was recorded many times. This chain connects TRBV10-2 to TRBJ2-4, with D unresolved. Trimming removed 3 bases from V and 1 base from J, with 13 bases in between. Germline V gene data show CDR1 as WSHSY and CDR2 as SAAADI. The CDR3 consists of 16 residues. The CDR3 DNA reads TGCGCCAGCAGTGACTTAAGTTTTCCGGCCAAAAACATTCAGTACTTC. Its protein is CASSDLSFPAKNIQYF.

J is TRBJ2-5 and V is TRBV9, with a tentative D call TRBD1 (6 bases). The germline V gene has CDR1 SGDLS and CDR2 YYNGEE. The V end was cut by 3 bases, the J end by 3 bases, with 18 bases between. This CDR3 is 16 amino acids long. The CDR3 reads CASSAPFGGREETQYF. The DNA for the CDR3 is TGTGCCAGCAGCGCCCCATTTGGGGGCAGAGAAGAGACCCAGTACTTC.

This clonotype occurred many times. This chain uses TRBV29-1 with TRBJ1-4, with 8 positions matching TRBD1. V was pared by 0 bases and J by 5 bases, with 5 bases of the junction left unmatched. The length of the CDR3 is 15 residues. The germline V gene encodes CDR1 SQVTM and CDR2 ANQGSEA. The CDR3 here is CSVEDHRGTNEKLFF. CDR3 nucleotide sequence: TGCAGCGTTGAAGACCACAGGGGGACAAATGAAAAACTGTTTTTT.

This clonotype was observed many times. Here the CDR3 reads CASSLASGNTEAFF. CDR3 DNA sequence: TGCGCCAGCAGCTTGGCCTCTGGCAACACTGAAGCTTTCTTT. V and J are TRBV5-1 and TRBJ1-1; no firm D call. The CDR3 loop spans 14 amino acids. V lost 0 bases and J 2 bases, leaving 8 bases between the germline ends. CDR1 is SGHRS and CDR2 is YFSETQ in the germline V gene.

The rearrangement links TRBV20-1 to TRBJ2-7; D is perhaps TRBD1 (5 bases). The germline V gene has CDR1 DFQATT and CDR2 SNEGSKA (reference sequence). The CDR3 is 18 amino acids. CDR3 in DNA: TGCTGGGCTAGAGATTGGTCAACGGACACCCTTTTCTCCTACGAGCAGTACTTC. Translating gives CWARDWSTDTLFSYEQYF.

This clonotype was counted at least ten times. V and J are TRBV2 and TRBJ1-1; D is ambiguous. The CDR3 totals 14 residues. V was shortened by 2 bases and J by 0 bases, with 7 bases between the two germline ends. The germline CDR1 and CDR2 sequences are SNHLY and FYNNEI. The DNA of the CDR3 is TGTGCCAGCAGTGAATCCCTGATGAACACTGAAGCTTTCTTT. Its protein is CASSESLMNTEAFF.

The chain uses TRBV9 and TRBJ2-3, with D perhaps being TRBD1 or TRBD2 (5 bases each). The V end was cut by 0 bases, the J end by 0 bases, with 17 bases between. The CDR3 sequence is 18 residues long. Germline-derived CDR1 and CDR2 are SGDLS and YYNGEE. CDR3 sequence: CASSVVSEPGPSTDTQYF. In DNA, the CDR3 is TGTGCCAGCAGCGTAGTCTCCGAACCGGGACCTAGCACAGATACGCAGTATTTT. The complete variable domain, with remaining parts taken from reference TRBV9 and TRBJ2-3, reads DSGVTQTPKHLITATGQRVTLRCSPRSGDLSVYWYQQSLDQGLQFLIQYYNGEERAKGNILERFSAQQFPDLHSELNLSSLELGDSALYFCASSVVSEPGPSTDTQYFGPGTRLTVL.

V is TRBV7-9 and J is TRBJ1-2; D unresolved. V was cut by 0 bases and J by 7 bases, with 9 bases left in between. This CDR3 region has 13 residues. Per germline, CDR1 SEHNR and CDR2 FQNEAQ (reference sequence). The CDR3 region has the DNA TGTGCCAGCAGCTTAGCTAGACACTTTGGCTACACCTTC. Encoded protein: CASSLARHFGYTF. Complete variable domain (other parts from reference TRBV7-9 and TRBJ1-2): DTGVSQNPRHKITKRGQNVTFRCDPISEHNRLYWYRQTLGQGPEFLTYFQNEAQLEKSRLLSDRFSAERPKGSFSTLEIQRTEQGDSAMYLCASSLARHFGYTFGSGTRLTVV.

This clonotype was picked up many times. The genes are TRBV7-2 and TRBJ1-5, with D possibly TRBD1 on 5 matching bases. The germline CDR1 and CDR2 sequences are SGHTA and FQGNSA. With 4 bases removed from V and 4 bases from J, the gap between germline ends came to 11 bases. This CDR3 is built from 14 residues. The chain's CDR3 is CASSSFQGNQPQHF. CDR3 bases: TGTGCCAGCAGCTCATTTCAGGGAAATCAGCCCCAGCATTTT.

This clonotype came up a few times. The CDR3 DNA sequence: TGTGCCAGCAGTCCACAGGGTAGCTATGAAAAACTGTTTTTT. Translating it yields CASSPQGSYEKLFF. The V and J genes are TRBV27 and TRBJ1-4; D may be TRBD1 (6 bases). CDR3 length equals 14 residues. Trimming stripped 5 bases from V and 6 bases from J, with 13 bases between. Germline-derived CDR1 and CDR2 are MNHEY and SMNVEV (reference sequence).